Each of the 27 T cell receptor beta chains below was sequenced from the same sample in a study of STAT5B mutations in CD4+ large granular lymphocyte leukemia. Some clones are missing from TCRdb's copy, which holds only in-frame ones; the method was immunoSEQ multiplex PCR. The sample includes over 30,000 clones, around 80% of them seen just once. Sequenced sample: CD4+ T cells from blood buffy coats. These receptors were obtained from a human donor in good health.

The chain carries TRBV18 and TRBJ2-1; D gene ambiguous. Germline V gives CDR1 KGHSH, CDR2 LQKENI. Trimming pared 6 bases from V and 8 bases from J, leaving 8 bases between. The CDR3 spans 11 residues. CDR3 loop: CASSATDEQFF. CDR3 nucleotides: TGTGCCAGCTCCGCAACTGATGAGCAGTTCTTC.

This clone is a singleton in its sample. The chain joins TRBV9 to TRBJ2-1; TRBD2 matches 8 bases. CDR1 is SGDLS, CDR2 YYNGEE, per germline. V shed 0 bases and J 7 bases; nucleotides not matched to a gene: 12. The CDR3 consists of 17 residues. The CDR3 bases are TGTGCCAGCAGCGTAGATGACGGGGGGGCCTTATGGAATGAGCAGTTCTTC. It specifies CASSVDDGGALWNEQFF.

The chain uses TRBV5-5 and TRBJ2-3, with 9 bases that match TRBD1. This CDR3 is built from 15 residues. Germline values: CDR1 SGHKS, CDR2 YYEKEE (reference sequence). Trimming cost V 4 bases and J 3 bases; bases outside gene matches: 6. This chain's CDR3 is CASSVGQGRTDTQYF. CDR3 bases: TGTGCCAGCAGCGTGGGACAGGGCAGAACAGATACGCAGTATTTT.

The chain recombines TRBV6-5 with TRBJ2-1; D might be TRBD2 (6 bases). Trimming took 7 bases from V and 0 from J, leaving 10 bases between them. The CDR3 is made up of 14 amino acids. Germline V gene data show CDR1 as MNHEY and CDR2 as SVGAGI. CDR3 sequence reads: CASTRDFSYNEQFF. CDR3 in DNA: TGTGCCAGCACCCGGGACTTCTCCTACAATGAGCAGTTCTTC.

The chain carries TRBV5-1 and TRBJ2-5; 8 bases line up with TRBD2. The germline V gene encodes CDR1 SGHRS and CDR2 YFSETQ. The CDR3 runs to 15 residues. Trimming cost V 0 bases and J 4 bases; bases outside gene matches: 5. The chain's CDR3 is CASSLAGGTGETQYF. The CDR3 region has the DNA TGCGCCAGCAGCTTGGCGGGAGGGACGGGAGAGACCCAGTACTTC.

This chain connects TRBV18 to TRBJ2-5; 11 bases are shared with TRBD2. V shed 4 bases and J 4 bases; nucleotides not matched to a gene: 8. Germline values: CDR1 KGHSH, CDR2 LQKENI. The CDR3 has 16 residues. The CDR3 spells CASSQTSGKLGETQYF. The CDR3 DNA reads TGTGCCAGCTCACAGACTAGCGGGAAATTGGGAGAGACCCAGTACTTC.

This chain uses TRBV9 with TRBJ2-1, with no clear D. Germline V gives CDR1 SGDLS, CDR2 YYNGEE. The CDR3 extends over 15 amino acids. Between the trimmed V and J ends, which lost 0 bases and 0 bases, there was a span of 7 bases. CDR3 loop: CASSVALGSYNEQFF. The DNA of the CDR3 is TGTGCCAGCAGCGTAGCTCTGGGCTCCTACAATGAGCAGTTCTTC.

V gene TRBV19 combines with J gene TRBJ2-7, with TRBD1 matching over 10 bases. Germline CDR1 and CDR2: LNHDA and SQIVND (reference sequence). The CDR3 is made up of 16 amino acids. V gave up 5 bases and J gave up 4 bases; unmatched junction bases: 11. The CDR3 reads CASSPTRQGAAYEQYF. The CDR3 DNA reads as TGTGCCAGTAGTCCAACCCGACAGGGGGCGGCTTACGAGCAGTACTTC. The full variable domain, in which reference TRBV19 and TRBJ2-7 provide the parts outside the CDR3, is DGGITQSPKYLFRKEGQNVTLSCEQNLNHDAMYWYRQDPGQGLRLIYYSQIVNDFQKGDIAEGYSVSREKKESFPLTVTSAQKNPTAFYLCASSPTRQGAAYEQYFGPGTRLTVT.

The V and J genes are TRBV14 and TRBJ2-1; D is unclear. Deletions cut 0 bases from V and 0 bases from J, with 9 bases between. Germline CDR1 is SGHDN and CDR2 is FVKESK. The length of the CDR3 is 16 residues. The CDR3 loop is CASSQDRRASYNEQFF. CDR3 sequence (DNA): TGTGCCAGCAGCCAAGACCGAAGGGCCTCCTACAATGAGCAGTTCTTC.

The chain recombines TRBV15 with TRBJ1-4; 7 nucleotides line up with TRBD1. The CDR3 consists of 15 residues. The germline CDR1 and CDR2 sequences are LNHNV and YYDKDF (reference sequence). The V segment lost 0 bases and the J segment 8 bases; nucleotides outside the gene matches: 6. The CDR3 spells CATSRDGTEREKLFF. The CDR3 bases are TGTGCCACCAGCAGAGATGGGACAGAGCGAGAAAAACTGTTTTTT.

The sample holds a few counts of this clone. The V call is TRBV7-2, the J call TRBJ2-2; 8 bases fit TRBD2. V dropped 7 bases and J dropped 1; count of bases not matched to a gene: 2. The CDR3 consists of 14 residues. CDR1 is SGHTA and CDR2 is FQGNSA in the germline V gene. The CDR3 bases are TGTGCCAGCATAGCGGGGAGGAACACCGGGGAGCTGTTTTTT. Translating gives CASIAGRNTGELFF.

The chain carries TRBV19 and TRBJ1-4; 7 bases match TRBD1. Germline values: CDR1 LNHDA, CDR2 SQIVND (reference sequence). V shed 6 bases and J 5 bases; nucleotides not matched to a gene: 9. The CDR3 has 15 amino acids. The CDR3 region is CASRDRDSPNEKLFF. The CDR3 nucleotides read TGTGCCAGTAGGGACCGGGACAGCCCGAATGAAAAACTGTTTTTT. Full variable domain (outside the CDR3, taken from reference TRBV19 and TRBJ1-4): DGGITQSPKYLFRKEGQNVTLSCEQNLNHDAMYWYRQDPGQGLRLIYYSQIVNDFQKGDIAEGYSVSREKKESFPLTVTSAQKNPTAFYLCASRDRDSPNEKLFFGSGTQLSVL.

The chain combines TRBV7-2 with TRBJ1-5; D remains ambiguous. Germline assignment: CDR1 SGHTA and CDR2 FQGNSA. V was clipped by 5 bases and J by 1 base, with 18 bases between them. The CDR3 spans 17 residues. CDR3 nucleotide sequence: TGTGCCAGCAGCCCGGAGAGGGTGGTGGCGAGCAATCAGCCCCAGCATTTT. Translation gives CASSPERVVASNQPQHF.

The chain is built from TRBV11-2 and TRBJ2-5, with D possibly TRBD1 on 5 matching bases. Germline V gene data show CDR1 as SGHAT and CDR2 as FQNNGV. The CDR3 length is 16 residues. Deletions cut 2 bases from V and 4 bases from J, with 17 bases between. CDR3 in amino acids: CASSLTGWVASETQYF. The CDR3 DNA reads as TGTGCCAGCAGCTTAACAGGCTGGGTAGCTTCAGAGACCCAGTACTTC.

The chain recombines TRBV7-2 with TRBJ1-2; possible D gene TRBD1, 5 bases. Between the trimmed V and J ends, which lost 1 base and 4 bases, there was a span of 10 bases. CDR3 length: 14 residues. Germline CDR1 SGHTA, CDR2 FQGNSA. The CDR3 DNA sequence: TGTGCCAGCAGCTTAGTCAGGGTGGGCTATGGCTACACCTTC. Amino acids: CASSLVRVGYGYTF.

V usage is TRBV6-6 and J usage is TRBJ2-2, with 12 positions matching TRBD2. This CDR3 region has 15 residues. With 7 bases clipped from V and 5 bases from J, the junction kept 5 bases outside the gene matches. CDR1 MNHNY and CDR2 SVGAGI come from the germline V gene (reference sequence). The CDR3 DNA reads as TGTGCCAGCAATCCTAGCGGGAGGGTTACCGGGGAGCTGTTTTTT. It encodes CASNPSGRVTGELFF.

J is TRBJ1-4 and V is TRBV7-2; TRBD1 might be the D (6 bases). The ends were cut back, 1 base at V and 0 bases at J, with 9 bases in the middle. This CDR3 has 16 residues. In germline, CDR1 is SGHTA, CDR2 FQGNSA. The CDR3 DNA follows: TGTGCCAGCAGCTTAGACAGGGCCGCAACTAATGAAAAACTGTTTTTT. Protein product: CASSLDRAATNEKLFF.

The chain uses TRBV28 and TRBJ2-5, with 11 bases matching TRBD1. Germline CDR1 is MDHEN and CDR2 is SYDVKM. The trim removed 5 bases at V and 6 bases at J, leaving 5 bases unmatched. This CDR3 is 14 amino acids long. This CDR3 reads CASSGQGALKTQYF. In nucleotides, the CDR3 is TGTGCCAGCAGTGGACAGGGGGCCTTGAAGACCCAGTACTTC.

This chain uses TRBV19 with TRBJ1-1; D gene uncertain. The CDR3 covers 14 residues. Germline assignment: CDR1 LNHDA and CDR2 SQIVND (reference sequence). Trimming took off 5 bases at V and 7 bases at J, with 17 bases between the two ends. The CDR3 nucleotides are TGTGCCAGTAGTCCAGCTGCCGGGTTCGGTGAAGCTTTCTTT. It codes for CASSPAAGFGEAFF.

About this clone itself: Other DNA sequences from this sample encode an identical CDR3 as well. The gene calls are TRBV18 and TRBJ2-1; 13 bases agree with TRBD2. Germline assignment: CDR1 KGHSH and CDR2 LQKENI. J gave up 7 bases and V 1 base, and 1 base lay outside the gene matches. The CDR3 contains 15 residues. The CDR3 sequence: CASSPRTSGSNEQFF. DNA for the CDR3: TGTGCCAGCTCACCACGGACTAGCGGGAGTAATGAGCAGTTCTTC.

CDR3 in amino acids: CASSSRPDPRTDTQYF. The CDR3 region has the DNA TGCGCCAGCAGCTCCCGGCCGGACCCGCGCACAGATACGCAGTATTTT. The chain links TRBV5-1 to TRBJ2-3; D is ambiguous. CDR3 length: 16 amino acids. V lost 3 bases and J lost 1, with 15 bases in between. The V gene's germline CDR1 is SGHRS and CDR2 YFSETQ. Drawing the rest from reference TRBV5-1 and TRBJ2-3, the complete variable domain is KAGVTQTPRYLIKTRGQQVTLSCSPISGHRSVSWYQQTPGQGLQFLFEYFSETQRNKGNFPGRFSGRQFSNSRSEMNVSTLELGDSALYLCASSSRPDPRTDTQYFGPGTRLTVL.

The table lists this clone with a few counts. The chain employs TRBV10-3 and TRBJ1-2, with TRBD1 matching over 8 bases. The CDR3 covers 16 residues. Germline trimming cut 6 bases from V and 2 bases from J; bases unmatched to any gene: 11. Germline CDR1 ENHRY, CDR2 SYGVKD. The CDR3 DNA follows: TGTGCCATCAGGTCTGCGACAGGGGAAAGAAACTATGGCTACACCTTC. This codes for CAIRSATGERNYGYTF.

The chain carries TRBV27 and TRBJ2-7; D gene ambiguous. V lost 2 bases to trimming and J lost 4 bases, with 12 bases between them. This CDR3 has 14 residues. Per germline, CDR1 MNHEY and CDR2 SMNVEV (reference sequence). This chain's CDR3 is CASSLKGSPYEQYF. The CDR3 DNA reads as TGTGCCAGCAGTTTAAAAGGTTCCCCTTACGAGCAGTACTTC.

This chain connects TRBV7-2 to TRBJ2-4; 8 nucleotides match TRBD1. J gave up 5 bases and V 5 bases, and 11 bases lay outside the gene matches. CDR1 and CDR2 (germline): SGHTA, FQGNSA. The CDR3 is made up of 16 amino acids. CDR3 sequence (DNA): TGTGCCAGCAGCGGTCGACAGGGGCGTTTTGAAAACATTCAGTACTTC. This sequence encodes CASSGRQGRFENIQYF.

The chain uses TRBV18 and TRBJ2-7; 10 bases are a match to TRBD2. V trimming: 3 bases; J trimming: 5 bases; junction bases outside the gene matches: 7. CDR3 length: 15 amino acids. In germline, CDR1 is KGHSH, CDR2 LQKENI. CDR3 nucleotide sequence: TGTGCCAGCTCACCTTCGCTAGCGGGAGTCCACGAGCAGTACTTC. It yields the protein CASSPSLAGVHEQYF.

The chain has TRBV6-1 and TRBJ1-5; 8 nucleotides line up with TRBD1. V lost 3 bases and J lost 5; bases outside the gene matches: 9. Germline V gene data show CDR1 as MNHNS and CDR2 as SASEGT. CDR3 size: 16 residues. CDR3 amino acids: CASSDTYPQGDQPQHF. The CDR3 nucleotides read TGTGCCAGCAGTGATACCTACCCACAGGGGGATCAGCCCCAGCATTTT.

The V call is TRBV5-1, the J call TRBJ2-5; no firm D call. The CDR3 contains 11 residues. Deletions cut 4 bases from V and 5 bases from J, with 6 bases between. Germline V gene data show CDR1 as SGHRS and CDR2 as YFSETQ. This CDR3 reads CASSGQETQYF. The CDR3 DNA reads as TGCGCCAGCAGCGGGCAGGAGACCCAGTACTTC.